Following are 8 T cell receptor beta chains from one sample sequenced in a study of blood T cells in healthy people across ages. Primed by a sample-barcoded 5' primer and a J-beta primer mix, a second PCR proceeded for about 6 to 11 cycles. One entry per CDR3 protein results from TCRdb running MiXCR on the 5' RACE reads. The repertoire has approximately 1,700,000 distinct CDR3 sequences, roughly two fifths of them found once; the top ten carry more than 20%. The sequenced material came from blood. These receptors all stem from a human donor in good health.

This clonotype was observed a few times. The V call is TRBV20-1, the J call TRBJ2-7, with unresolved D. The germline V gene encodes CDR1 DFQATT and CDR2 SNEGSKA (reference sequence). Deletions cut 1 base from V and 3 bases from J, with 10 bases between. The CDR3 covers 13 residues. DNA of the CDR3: TGCAGTGCTAGAGCCGGGCAGGACTACGAGCAGTACTTC. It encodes CSARAGQDYEQYF.

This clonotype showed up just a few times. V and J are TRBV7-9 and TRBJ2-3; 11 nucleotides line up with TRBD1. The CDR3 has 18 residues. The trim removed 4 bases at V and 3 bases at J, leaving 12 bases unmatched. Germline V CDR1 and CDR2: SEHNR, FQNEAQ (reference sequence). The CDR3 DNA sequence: TGTGCCAGCAGCTCTGCCCTCGGACAGGGGGCGTATACAGATACGCAGTATTTT. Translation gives CASSSALGQGAYTDTQYF. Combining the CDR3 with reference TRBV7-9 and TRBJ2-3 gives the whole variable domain DTGVSQNPRHKITKRGQNVTFRCDPISEHNRLYWYRQTLGQGPEFLTYFQNEAQLEKSRLLSDRFSAERPKGSFSTLEIQRTEQGDSAMYLCASSSALGQGAYTDTQYFGPGTRLTVL.

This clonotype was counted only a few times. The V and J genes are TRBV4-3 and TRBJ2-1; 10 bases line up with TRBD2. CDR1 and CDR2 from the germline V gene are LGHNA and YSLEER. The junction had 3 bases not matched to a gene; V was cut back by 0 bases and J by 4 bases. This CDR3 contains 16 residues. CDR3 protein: CASSQDSSGGYNEQFF. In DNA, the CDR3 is TGCGCCAGCAGCCAAGATTCTAGCGGGGGTTACAATGAGCAGTTCTTC.

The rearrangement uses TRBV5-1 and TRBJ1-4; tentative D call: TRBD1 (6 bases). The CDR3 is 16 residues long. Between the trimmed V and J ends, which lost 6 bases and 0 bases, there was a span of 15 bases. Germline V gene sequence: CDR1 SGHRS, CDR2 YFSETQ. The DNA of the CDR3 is TGCGCCAGCAACAGGGATGGGGGACCAACTAATGAAAAACTGTTTTTT. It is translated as CASNRDGGPTNEKLFF.

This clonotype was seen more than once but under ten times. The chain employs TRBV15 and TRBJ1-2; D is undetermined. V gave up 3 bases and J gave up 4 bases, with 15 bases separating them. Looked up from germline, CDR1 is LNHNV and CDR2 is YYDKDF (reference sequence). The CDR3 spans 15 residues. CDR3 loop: CATSSLSRATYGYTF. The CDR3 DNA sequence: TGTGCCACCAGCAGTCTCTCACGCGCGACCTATGGCTACACCTTC.

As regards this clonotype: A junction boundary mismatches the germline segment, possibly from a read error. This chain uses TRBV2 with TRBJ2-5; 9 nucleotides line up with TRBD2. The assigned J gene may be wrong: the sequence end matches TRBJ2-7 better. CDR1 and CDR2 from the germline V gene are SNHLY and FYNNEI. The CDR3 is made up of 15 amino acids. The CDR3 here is CVSSDLAGTTYEQYF. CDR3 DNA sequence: TGTGTCAGCAGTGATCTAGCGGGGACAACCTACGAGCAGTACTTC.

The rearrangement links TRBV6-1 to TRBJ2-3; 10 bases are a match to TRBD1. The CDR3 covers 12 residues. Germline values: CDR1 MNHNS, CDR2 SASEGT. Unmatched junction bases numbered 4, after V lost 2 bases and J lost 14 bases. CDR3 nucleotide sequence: TGTGCCAGCAGTGAAAGGGACAGGGGACGGTATTTT. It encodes CASSERDRGRYF.

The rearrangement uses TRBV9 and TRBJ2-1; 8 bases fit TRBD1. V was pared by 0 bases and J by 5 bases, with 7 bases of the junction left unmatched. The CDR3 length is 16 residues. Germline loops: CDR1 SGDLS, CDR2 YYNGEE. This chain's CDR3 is CASSVGGRGPNNEQFF. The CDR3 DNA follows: TGTGCCAGCAGCGTAGGAGGCAGGGGGCCGAACAATGAGCAGTTCTTC.